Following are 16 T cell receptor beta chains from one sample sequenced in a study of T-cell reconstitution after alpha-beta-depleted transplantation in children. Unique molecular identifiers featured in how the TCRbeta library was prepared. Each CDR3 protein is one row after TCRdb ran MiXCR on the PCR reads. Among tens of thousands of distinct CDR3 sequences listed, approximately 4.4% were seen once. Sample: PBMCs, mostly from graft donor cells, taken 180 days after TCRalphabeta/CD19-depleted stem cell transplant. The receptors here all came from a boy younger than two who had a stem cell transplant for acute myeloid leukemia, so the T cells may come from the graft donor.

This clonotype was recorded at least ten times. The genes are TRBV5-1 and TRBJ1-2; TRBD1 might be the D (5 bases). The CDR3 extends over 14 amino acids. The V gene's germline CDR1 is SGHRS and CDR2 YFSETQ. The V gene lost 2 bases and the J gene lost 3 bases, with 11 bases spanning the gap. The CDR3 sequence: CASSLRGGDYGYTF. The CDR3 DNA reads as TGCGCCAGCAGCTTAAGGGGCGGCGACTATGGCTACACCTTC.

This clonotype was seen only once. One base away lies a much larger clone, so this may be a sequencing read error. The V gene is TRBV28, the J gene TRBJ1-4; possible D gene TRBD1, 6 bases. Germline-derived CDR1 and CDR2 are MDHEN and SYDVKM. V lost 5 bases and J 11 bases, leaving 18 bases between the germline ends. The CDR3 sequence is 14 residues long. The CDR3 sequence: CASSISGARRKLFF. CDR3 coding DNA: TGTGCCAGCAGTATATCGGGGGCTCGAAGGAAACTGTTTTTT.

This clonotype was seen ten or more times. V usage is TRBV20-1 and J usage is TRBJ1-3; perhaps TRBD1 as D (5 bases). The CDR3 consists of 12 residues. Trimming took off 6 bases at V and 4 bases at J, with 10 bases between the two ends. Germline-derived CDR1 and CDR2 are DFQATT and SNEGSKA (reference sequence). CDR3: CSAGRGGNTIYF. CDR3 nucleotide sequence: TGCAGTGCCGGGAGGGGAGGAAACACCATATATTTT.

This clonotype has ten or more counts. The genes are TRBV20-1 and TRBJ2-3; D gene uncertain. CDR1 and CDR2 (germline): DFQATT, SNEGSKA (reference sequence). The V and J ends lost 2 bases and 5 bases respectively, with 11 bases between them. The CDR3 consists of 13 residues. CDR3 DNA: TGCAGTGCTAGATGGCTAGAAGGAGATACGCAGTATTTT. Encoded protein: CSARWLEGDTQYF.

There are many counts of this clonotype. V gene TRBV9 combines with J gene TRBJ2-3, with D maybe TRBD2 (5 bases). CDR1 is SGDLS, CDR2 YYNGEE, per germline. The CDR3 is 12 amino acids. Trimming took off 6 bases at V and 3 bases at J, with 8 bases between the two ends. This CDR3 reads CASTGGTDTQYF. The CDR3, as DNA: TGTGCCAGCACTGGAGGAACAGATACGCAGTATTTT.

The CDR3 DNA is TGTGCCAGCTCACCCGGGACAGCCCTCCGGACCGGGGAGCTGTTTTTT. It encodes CASSPGTALRTGELFF. The chain couples TRBV18 to TRBJ2-2, with TRBD1 matching 7 bases. Germline CDR1 and CDR2: KGHSH and LQKENI. This CDR3 has 16 residues. Germline trimming cut 3 bases from V and 5 bases from J; bases unmatched to any gene: 9.

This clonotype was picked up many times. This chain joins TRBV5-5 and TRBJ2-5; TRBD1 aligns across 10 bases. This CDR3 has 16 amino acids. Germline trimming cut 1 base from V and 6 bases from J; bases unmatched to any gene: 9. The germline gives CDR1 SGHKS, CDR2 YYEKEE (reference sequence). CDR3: CASSLIVTGGKKTQYF. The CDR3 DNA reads TGTGCCAGCAGCTTGATCGTGACAGGGGGCAAGAAGACCCAGTACTTC.

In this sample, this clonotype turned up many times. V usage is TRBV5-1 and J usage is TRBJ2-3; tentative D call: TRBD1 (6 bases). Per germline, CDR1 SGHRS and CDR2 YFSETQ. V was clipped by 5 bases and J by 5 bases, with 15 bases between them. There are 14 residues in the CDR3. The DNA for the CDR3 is TGCGCCAGCAGGATACAGGGTAGAGGAGATACGCAGTATTTT. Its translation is CASRIQGRGDTQYF.

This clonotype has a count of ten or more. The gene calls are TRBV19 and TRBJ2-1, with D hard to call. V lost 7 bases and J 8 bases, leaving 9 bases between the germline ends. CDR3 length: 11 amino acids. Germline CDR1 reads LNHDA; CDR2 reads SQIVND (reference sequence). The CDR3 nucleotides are TGTGCCAGTACCAATTACGATGAGCAGTTCTTC. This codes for CASTNYDEQFF.

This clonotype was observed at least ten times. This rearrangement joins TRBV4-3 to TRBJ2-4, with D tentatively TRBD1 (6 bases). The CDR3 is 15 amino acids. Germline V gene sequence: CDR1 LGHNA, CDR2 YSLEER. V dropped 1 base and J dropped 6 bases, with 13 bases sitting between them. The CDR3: CASSQAYRVGNIQYF. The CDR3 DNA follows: TGCGCCAGCAGCCAAGCGTACAGGGTTGGAAACATTCAGTACTTC.

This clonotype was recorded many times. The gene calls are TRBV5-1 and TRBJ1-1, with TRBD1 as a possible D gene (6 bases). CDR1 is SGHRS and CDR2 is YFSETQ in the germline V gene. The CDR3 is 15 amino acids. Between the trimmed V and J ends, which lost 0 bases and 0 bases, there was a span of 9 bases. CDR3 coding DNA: TGCGCCAGCAGCTTGGCCGGGACACTGAACACTGAAGCTTTCTTT. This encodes CASSLAGTLNTEAFF.

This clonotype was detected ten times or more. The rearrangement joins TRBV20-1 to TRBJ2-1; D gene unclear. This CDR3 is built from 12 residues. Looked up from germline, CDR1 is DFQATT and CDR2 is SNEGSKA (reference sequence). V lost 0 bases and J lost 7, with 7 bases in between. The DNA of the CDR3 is TGCAGTGCTAGAGACGGGTGGAATGAGCAGTTCTTC. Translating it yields CSARDGWNEQFF.

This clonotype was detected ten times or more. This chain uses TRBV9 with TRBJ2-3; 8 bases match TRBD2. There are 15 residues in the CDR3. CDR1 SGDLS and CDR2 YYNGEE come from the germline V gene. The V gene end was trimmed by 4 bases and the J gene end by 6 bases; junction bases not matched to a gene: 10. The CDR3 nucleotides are TGTGCCAGCAGCCCCCCGGCGGGGGGCGAGGATACGCAGTATTTT. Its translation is CASSPPAGGEDTQYF.

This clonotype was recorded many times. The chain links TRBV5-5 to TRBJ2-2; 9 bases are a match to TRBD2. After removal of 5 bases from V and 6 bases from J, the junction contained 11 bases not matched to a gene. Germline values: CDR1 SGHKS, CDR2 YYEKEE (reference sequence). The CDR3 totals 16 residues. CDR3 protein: CASSPRLAGKAGELFF. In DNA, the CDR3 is TGTGCCAGCAGTCCTAGGCTAGCGGGGAAAGCCGGGGAGCTGTTTTTT.

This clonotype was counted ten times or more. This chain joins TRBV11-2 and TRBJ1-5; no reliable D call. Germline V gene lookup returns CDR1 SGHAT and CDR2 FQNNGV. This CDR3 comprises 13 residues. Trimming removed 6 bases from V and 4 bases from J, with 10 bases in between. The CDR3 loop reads CASSTLGNQPQHF. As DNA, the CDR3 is TGTGCCAGCAGTACCCTAGGGAATCAGCCCCAGCATTTT. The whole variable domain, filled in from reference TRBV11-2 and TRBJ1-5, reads EAGVAQSPRYKIIEKRQSVAFWCNPISGHATLYWYQQILGQGPKLLIQFQNNGVVDDSQLPKDRFSAERLKGVDSTLKIQPAKLEDSAVYLCASSTLGNQPQHFGDGTRLSIL.

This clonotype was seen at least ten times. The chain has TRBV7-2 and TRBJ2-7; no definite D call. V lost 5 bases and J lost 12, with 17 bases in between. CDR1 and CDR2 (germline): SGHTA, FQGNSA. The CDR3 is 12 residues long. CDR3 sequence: CASSPPSRFLYF. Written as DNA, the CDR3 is TGTGCCAGCAGCCCTCCTTCAAGGTTCCTGTACTTC.